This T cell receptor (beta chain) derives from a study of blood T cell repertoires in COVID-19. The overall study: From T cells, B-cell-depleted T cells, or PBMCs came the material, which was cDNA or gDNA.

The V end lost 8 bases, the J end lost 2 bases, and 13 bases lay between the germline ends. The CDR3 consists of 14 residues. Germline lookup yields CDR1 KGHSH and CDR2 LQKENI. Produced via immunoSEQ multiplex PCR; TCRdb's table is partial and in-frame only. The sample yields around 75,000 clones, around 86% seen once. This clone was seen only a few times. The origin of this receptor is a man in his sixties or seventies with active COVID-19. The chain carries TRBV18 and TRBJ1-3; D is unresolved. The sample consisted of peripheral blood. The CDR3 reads CASTVGPAGNTIYF. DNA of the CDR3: TGTGCCAGCACAGTGGGCCCGGCTGGAAACACCATATATTTT.